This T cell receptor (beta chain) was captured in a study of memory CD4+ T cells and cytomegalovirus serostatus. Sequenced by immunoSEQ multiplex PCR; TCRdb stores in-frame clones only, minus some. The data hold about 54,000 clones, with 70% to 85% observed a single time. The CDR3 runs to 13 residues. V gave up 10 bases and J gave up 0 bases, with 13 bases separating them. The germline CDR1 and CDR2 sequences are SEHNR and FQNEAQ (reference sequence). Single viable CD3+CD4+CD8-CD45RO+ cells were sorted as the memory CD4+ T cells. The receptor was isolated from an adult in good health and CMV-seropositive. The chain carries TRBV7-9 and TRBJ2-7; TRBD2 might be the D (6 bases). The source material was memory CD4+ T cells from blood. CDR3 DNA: TGTGCCACGAATCGGGGGAGCTCCTACGAGCAGTACTTC. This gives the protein CATNRGSSYEQYF.